Listed below are T cell receptor beta chains from one sample, sequenced in a study of T cells in Graves' hyperthyroidism and ophthalmopathy. A single record per CDR3 protein comes from TCRdb applying MiXCR to the multiplex PCR reads. The sample lists a few hundred thousand distinct CDR3 sequences, 20% seen once, with roughly 29% in the top ten. The specimen was blood. Receptors were obtained from a man aged 18 to 29 with Graves' hyperthyroidism. Each CDR3 is given without its conserved first and last residue.

j_call: TRBJ2-2
v_call: TRBV30
cdr3_aa: AWCLTGGTGELL

j_call: TRBJ1-1
v_call: TRBV9
cdr3_aa: ASSVGGGGTEAF

j_call: TRBJ1-6
v_call: TRBV28
cdr3_aa: ATRGHLSLH

j_call: TRBJ1-1
v_call: TRBV7-9
cdr3_aa: ASSSQTPEAF

j_call: TRBJ2-7
v_call: TRBV24-1
cdr3_aa: ANGQAVHEQY

j_call: TRBJ1-2
v_call: TRBV27
cdr3_aa: ASSTSGGMLRSYT

j_call: TRBJ1-2
v_call: TRBV7-9
cdr3_aa: ASSLWTDSNYGYT

j_call: TRBJ1-5
v_call: TRBV2
cdr3_aa: ASSDWSRENQPQH

j_call: TRBJ1-1
v_call: TRBV3-1
cdr3_aa: ASSQGGRLGLNTEAF

j_call: TRBJ1-1
v_call: TRBV30
cdr3_aa: AWSRGRAEAF

j_call: TRBJ1-2
v_call: TRBV7-2
cdr3_aa: ASSLALGGGDGYT

j_call: TRBJ1-4
v_call: TRBV4-2
cdr3_aa: ASSLNGQGGEKLF

j_call: TRBJ2-5
v_call: TRBV20-1
cdr3_aa: SAPLVGTTQGTQY

j_call: TRBJ1-1
v_call: TRBV7-8
cdr3_aa: ASSLLYLNTEAF

j_call: TRBJ1-1
v_call: TRBV12-3/TRBV12-4
cdr3_aa: ASSLSRRNTEAF

j_call: TRBJ2-7
v_call: TRBV10-3
cdr3_aa: AISESHRTGVEEQY

j_call: TRBJ2-7
v_call: TRBV5-1
cdr3_aa: ASSFVGTGYEQY

j_call: TRBJ1-2
v_call: TRBV19
cdr3_aa: ASNNVGTVWYGYT

j_call: TRBJ2-5
v_call: TRBV6-4
cdr3_aa: ASRDQLAGGERRETQY

j_call: TRBJ1-1
v_call: TRBV27
cdr3_aa: ASSTWDSEAF

j_call: TRBJ1-2
v_call: TRBV29-1
cdr3_aa: SVGVWGQNYGYT

j_call: TRBJ2-7
v_call: TRBV20-1
cdr3_aa: SYRQGPTYEQY

j_call: TRBJ1-1
v_call: TRBV20-1
cdr3_aa: SAAGGVEAF

j_call: TRBJ1-2
v_call: TRBV6-1
cdr3_aa: ASRRRDRGYGYT

j_call: TRBJ1-5
v_call: TRBV2
cdr3_aa: ASRGRQGDPPQH

j_call: TRBJ2-5
v_call: TRBV10-3
cdr3_aa: AISATEGAEETQY

j_call: TRBJ1-2
v_call: TRBV6-5
cdr3_aa: ASSVLTGYGYT

j_call: TRBJ2-2
v_call: TRBV7-2
cdr3_aa: ASSFGLAGTGELF

j_call: TRBJ2-2
v_call: TRBV6-1
cdr3_aa: ASSVQANTGELF

j_call: TRBJ2-7
v_call: TRBV28
cdr3_aa: ASRLSDRGRREQY

j_call: TRBJ2-7
v_call: TRBV12-3/TRBV12-4
cdr3_aa: ASSLGRIIRSYEQY

j_call: TRBJ1-3
v_call: TRBV6-6
cdr3_aa: ASSQGRGPGNTIY

j_call: TRBJ2-7
v_call: TRBV7-2
cdr3_aa: ASSLVGGSREQY

j_call: TRBJ2-5
v_call: TRBV6-5
cdr3_aa: ASSYGRGLETQY

j_call: TRBJ1-1
v_call: TRBV5-4
cdr3_aa: ASSLVGIEGTEAF

j_call: TRBJ2-7
v_call: TRBV20-1
cdr3_aa: SARDLYREAYEQY

j_call: TRBJ1-1
v_call: TRBV4-1
cdr3_aa: ASSQGRQGDTEAF

j_call: TRBJ2-5
v_call: TRBV28
cdr3_aa: ASSFPRDQETQY

j_call: TRBJ1-2
v_call: TRBV12-3/TRBV12-4
cdr3_aa: ASSSSGAHGYT

j_call: TRBJ1-1
v_call: TRBV2
cdr3_aa: ASSQTRIMNTEAF

j_call: TRBJ1-3
v_call: TRBV10-3
cdr3_aa: AISEMTASSGNTIY

j_call: TRBJ1-1
v_call: TRBV6-1
cdr3_aa: ASSSTGAAEAF

j_call: TRBJ2-2
v_call: TRBV7-2
cdr3_aa: ASSLNAGSTGELF

j_call: TRBJ1-5
v_call: TRBV28
cdr3_aa: AILQGGGYSNQPQH

j_call: TRBJ1-1
v_call: TRBV6-1
cdr3_aa: ASSRDYHTEAF